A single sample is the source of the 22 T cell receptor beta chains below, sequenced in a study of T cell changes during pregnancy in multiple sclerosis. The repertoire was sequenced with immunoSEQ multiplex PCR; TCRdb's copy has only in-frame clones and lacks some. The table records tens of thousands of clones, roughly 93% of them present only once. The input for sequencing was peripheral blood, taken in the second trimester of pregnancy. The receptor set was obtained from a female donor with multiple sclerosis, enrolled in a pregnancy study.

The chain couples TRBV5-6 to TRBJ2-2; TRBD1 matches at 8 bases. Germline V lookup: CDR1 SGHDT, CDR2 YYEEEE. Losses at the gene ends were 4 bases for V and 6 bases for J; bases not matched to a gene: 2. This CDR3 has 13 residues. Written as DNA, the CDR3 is TGTGCCAGCAGCGTACAGGGGGCCGGGGAGCTGTTTTTT. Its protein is CASSVQGAGELFF.

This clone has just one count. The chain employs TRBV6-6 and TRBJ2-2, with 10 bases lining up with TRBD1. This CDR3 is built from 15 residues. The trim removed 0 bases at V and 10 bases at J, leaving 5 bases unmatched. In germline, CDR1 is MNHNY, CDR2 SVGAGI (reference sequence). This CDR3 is CASSYSGTGVEELFF. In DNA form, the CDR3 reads TGTGCCAGCAGTTACTCTGGGACAGGGGTTGAGGAGCTGTTTTTT.

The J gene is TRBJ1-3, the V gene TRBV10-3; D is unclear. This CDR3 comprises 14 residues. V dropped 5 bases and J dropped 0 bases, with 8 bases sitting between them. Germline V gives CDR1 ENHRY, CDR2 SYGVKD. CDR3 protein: CAISREFSGNTIYF. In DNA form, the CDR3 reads TGTGCCATCAGTAGGGAGTTCTCTGGAAACACCATATATTTT.

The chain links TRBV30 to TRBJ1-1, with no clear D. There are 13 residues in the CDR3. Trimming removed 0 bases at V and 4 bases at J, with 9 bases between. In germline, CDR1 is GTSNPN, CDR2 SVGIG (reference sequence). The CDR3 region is CAWSVSIGTEAFF. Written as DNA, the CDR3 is TGTGCCTGGAGTGTGAGTATCGGCACTGAAGCTTTCTTT.

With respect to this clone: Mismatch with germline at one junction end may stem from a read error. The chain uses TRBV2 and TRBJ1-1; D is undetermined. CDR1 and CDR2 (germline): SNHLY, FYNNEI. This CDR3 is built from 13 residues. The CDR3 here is CASTEEANTEAFF. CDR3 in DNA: TGTGCCAGCACTGAAGAAGCGAACACTGAAGCTTTCTTT.

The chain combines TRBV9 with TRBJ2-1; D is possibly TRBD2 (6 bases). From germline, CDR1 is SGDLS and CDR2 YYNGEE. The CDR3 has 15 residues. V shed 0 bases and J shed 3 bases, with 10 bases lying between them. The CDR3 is CASSVGGEDYNEQFF. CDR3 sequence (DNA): TGTGCCAGCAGCGTAGGGGGGGAGGACTACAATGAGCAGTTCTTC.

The CDR3 DNA follows: TGTGCCAGCAGCCCGGGACTAGCGGGGGGGCTTGACCCACAAGAGACCCAGTACTTC. Encoded protein: CASSPGLAGGLDPQETQYF. The chain couples TRBV5-4 to TRBJ2-5; 16 positions agree with TRBD2. V was pared by 4 bases and J by 2 bases, with 11 bases of the junction left unmatched. The CDR3 runs 19 residues. Germline-derived CDR1 and CDR2 are SGHNT and YYREEE (reference sequence).

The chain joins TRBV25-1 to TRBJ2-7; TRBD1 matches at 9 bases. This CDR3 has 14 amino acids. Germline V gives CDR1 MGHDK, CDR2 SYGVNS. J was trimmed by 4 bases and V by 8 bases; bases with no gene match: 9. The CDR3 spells CASSKIDRGYEQYF. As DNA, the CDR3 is TGTGCCAGCTCTAAGATCGACAGGGGGTACGAGCAGTACTTC.

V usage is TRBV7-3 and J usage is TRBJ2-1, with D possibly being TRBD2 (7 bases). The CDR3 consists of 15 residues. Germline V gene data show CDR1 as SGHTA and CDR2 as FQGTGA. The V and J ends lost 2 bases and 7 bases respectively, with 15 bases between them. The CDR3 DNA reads TGTGCCAGCAGCTTATGGGGGGGGGCCTCTAATGAGCAGTTCTTC. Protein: CASSLWGGASNEQFF.

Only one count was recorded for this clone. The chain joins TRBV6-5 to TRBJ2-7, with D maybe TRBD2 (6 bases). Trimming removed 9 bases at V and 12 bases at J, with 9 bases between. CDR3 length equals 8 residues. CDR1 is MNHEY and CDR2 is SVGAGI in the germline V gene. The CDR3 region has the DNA TGTGCCAGAAAGGAGGGGTACTTC. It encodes CARKEGYF.

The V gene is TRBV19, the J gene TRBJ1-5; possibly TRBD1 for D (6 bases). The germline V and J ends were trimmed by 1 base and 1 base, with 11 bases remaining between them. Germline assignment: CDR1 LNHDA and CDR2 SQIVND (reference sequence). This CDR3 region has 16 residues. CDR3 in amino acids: CASSIVAGASNQPQHF. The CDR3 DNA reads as TGTGCCAGTAGTATAGTGGCGGGGGCAAGCAATCAGCCCCAGCATTTT.

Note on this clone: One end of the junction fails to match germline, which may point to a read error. The CDR3 DNA is TGTGCTAGCAGCAACGGACAGGGATCAGATACGCAGTATTTT. Translated: CASSNGQGSDTQYF. The gene calls are TRBV7-7 and TRBJ2-3; the match to TRBD1 covers 8 bases. Germline CDR1 is SSHAT and CDR2 is FNYEAQ (reference sequence). This CDR3 has 14 amino acids.

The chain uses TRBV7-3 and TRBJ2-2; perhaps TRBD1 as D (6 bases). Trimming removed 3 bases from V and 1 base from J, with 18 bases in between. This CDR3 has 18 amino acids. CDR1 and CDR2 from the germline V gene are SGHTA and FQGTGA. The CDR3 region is CASSFLGAARGNTGELFF. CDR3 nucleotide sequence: TGTGCCAGCAGCTTTTTAGGCGCAGCCAGGGGGAACACCGGGGAGCTGTTTTTT. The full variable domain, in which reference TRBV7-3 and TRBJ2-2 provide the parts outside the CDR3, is GAGVSQTPSNKVTEKGKYVELRCDPISGHTALYWYRQSLGQGPEFLIYFQGTGAADDSGLPNDRFFAVRPEGSVSTLKIQRTERGDSAVYLCASSFLGAARGNTGELFFGEGSRLTVL.

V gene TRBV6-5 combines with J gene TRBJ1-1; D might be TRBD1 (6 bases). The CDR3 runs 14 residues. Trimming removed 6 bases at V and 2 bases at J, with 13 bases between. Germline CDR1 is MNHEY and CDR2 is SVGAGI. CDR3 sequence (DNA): TGTGCCAGCAGCCAGAGGACAGAAAACACTGAAGCTTTCTTT. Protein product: CASSQRTENTEAFF.

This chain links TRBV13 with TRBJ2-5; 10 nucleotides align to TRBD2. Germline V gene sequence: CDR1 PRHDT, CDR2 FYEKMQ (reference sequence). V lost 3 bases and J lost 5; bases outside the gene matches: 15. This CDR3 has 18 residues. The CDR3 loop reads CASSFEGDLAGVTETQYF. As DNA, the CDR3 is TGTGCCAGCAGCTTTGAGGGGGATCTAGCGGGGGTCACCGAGACCCAGTACTTC.

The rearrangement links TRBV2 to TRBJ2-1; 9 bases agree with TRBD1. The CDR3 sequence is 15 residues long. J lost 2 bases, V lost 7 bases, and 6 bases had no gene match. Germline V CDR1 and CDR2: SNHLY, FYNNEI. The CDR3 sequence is CASKVRDRAYNEQFF. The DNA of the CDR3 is TGTGCCAGCAAAGTGCGGGACAGGGCCTACAATGAGCAGTTCTTC.

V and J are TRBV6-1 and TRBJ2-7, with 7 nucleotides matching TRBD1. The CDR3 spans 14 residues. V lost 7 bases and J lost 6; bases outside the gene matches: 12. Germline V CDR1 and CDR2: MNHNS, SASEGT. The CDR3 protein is CASTREETGLEQYF. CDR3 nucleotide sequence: TGTGCCAGCACTCGCGAGGAGACAGGGCTCGAGCAGTACTTC.

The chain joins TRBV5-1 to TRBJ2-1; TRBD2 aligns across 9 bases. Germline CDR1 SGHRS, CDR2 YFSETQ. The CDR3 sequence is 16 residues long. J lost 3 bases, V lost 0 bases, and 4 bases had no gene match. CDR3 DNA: TGCGCCAGCAGCTTGGGGCGGGGGGGAGGCTACAATGAGCAGTTCTTC. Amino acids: CASSLGRGGGYNEQFF.

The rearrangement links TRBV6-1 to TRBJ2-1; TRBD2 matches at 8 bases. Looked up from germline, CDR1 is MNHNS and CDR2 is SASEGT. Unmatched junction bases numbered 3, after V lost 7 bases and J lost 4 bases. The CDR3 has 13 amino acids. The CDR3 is CASTRGAYNEQFF. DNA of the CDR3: TGTGCCAGCACGCGGGGGGCATACAATGAGCAGTTCTTC.

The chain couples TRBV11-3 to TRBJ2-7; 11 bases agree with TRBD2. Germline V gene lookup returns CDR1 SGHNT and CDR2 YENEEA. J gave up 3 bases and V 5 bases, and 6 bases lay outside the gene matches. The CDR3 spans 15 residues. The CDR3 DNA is TGTGCCAGCAGCCCAACTAGCGGGAGTGTCTACGAGCAGTACTTC. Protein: CASSPTSGSVYEQYF. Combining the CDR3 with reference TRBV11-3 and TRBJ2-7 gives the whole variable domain EAGVVQSPRYKIIEKKQPVAFWCNPISGHNTLYWYLQNLGQGPELLIRYENEEAVDDSQLPKDRFSAERLKGVDSTLKIQPAELGDSAVYLCASSPTSGSVYEQYFGPGTRLTVT.

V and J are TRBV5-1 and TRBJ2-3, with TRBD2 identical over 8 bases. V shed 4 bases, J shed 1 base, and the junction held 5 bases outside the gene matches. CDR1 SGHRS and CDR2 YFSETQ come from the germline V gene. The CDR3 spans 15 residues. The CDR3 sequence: CASSREGGGTDTQYF. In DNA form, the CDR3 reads TGCGCCAGCAGCCGGGAGGGGGGGGGCACAGATACGCAGTATTTT.

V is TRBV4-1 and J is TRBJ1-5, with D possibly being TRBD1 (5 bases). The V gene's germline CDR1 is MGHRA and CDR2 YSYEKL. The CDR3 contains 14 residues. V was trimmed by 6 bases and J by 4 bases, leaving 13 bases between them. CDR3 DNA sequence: TGCGCCAGCAGTCAGAATGGGGGGAATCAGCCCCAGCATTTT. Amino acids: CASSQNGGNQPQHF.